A selection of T cell receptor beta chains follows, all from one sample in a study of blood T cells in healthy people across ages. TCRdb re-analysed the 5' RACE reads in MiXCR, keeping a single row per CDR3 protein. The table lists 870,000 or so distinct CDR3 sequences, more than 25% of them singletons. Sample: blood. The receptors originated from an elderly woman in good health. Each CDR3 is given with its conserved first and last residue. A D gene is named only where the DNA matches it firmly. Clone size is shown for a subset of rows, as once, few, many or a class of expanded clone.

TRBJ1-2 | NA | TRBV6-1 | NA | CASSETNPGPGGYGYTF | TGTGCCAGCAGTGAAACTAACCCGGGACCGGGGGGATATGGCTACACCTTC
TRBJ1-5 | NA | TRBV12-3/TRBV12-4 | NA | CASSFRDRQPQHF | TGTGCCAGCAGTTTCAGGGACCGTCAGCCCCAGCATTTT
TRBJ2-1 | many | TRBV29-1 | NA | CSVEDQGGSNEQFF | TGCAGCGTTGAAGATCAGGGGGGGTCGAATGAGCAGTTCTTC
TRBJ1-3 | NA | TRBV28 | TRBD1 | CASSSSGTGTNTIYF | TGTGCCAGCAGTTCCTCCGGGACAGGGACTAACACCATATATTTT
TRBJ2-1 | NA | TRBV5-1 | TRBD1 | CASSTQGAHNEQFF | TGCGCCAGCAGCACGCAGGGGGCCCACAATGAGCAGTTCTTC
TRBJ1-4 | NA | TRBV7-2 | NA | CSSSLGLGSRAKLFF | TGTTCCAGCAGCTTAGGATTAGGCTCTAGGGCAAAACTGTTTTTT
TRBJ2-1 | NA | TRBV5-1 | TRBD1 | CASRREDRGCNEQFF | TGCGCCAGCAGACGAGAGGACAGGGGCTGCAATGAGCAGTTCTTC
TRBJ1-1 | NA | TRBV5-5 | NA | CASSYQAGRDTEAFF | TGTGCCAGCAGCTATCAAGCGGGGAGGGACACTGAAGCTTTCTTT
TRBJ2-1 | few | TRBV28 | NA | CASSYPSTEQFF | TGTGCCAGCAGTTATCCAAGTACTGAGCAGTTCTTC
TRBJ1-5 | many | TRBV7-9 | NA | CASSADAGEGQPQHF | TGTGCCAGCAGCGCAGACGCAGGGGAAGGGCAGCCCCAGCATTTT
TRBJ1-2 | many | TRBV29-1 | NA | CSVADGYTF | TGCAGCGTTGCAGATGGCTACACCTTC
TRBJ2-1 | many | TRBV5-1 | TRBD2 | CASSWTGTTNEQFF | TGCGCCAGCAGCTGGACCGGGACTACCAATGAGCAGTTCTTC
TRBJ2-1 | many | TRBV4-3 | NA | CASSRSAGDEQFF | TGCGCCAGCAGCCGTTCAGCTGGGGATGAGCAGTTCTTC
TRBJ1-1 | NA | TRBV20-1 | NA | CSTTPFEAEAFF | TGCAGTACGACCCCCTTTGAGGCTGAAGCTTTCTTT
TRBJ1-2 | many | TRBV18 | NA | CASSPQSGDGYTF | TGTGCCAGCTCACCACAATCCGGAGATGGCTACACCTTC
TRBJ1-1 | many | TRBV20-1 | TRBD1 | CSARGPGLGLNTEAFF | TGCAGTGCGAGGGGGCCGGGGCTGGGTTTGAACACTGAAGCTTTCTTT
TRBJ2-5 | NA | TRBV3-1 | TRBD1 | CASSHSTGKGTQYF | TGTGCCAGCAGCCATTCGACAGGGAAAGGGACCCAGTACTTC